This T cell receptor beta chain is from a study of T cell repertoires in cytomegalovirus infection. This clonotype was counted between two and nine times. TCRdb called the reads again in MiXCR, with one record for every CDR3 protein. The table records more than 150,000 distinct CDR3 sequences, about 30% of them present only once. V was clipped by 4 bases and J by 4 bases, with 8 bases between them. CDR1 and CDR2 from the germline V gene are MNHEY and SVGEGT. The CDR3 is 13 residues long. The receptor was isolated from a human donor in good health (CMV status not recorded). Some clones in this sample may be carry-over from other donors' samples. What was sequenced was PBMCs. The V and J genes are TRBV6-2 or TRBV6-3 and TRBJ2-1, with TRBD1 as a possible D gene (5 bases). CDR3 nucleotide sequence: TGTGCCAGCAGTTTTCACAGGTACAATGAGCAGTTCTTC. Protein sequence: CASSFHRYNEQFF.